These 32 T cell receptor beta chains share one sample of origin, sequenced in a study of CD8+CD57+ T cells in acquired aplastic anemia. Investigators profiled TCR beta VDJ and CDR3 from genomic DNA template. TCRdb reanalysed the reads using MiXCR and keeps one entry per CDR3 protein. This sample carries about 210,000 distinct CDR3 sequences, 30% to 40% of them seen once, and the ten largest clones take approximately 1.2%. Sample: sorted CD4+, CD8+, or CD8+CD57+ T cells (not recorded which) from PBMCs. The receptors were gathered from a human donor in good health, serving as a control.

This clonotype was detected many times. This chain links TRBV20-1 with TRBJ2-5; D not certain. This CDR3 contains 13 residues. Germline CDR1 DFQATT, CDR2 SNEGSKA (reference sequence). The V end was cut by 3 bases, the J end by 1 base, with 9 bases between. CDR3 sequence reads: CSASGPSQETQYF. CDR3 DNA: TGCAGTGCTAGCGGGCCAAGCCAAGAGACCCAGTACTTC.

The chain couples TRBV10-1 to TRBJ1-2; D not certain. Germline CDR1 WNHNN, CDR2 SYGVQD (reference sequence). V lost 5 bases and J 7 bases, leaving 14 bases between the germline ends. The length of the CDR3 is 13 residues. Written as DNA, the CDR3 is TGCGCCAGCAGTCGTCACCAAACGAGTGGCTACACCTTC. Its protein is CASSRHQTSGYTF.

This clonotype was found many times. The chain carries TRBV15 and TRBJ1-2; D remains ambiguous. The CDR3 contains 14 residues. The V end was cut by 1 base, the J end by 2 bases, with 8 bases between. Germline CDR1 reads LNHNV; CDR2 reads YYDKDF (reference sequence). CDR3 DNA sequence: TGTGCCACCAGCAGAGGGGCGGGGAACTATGGCTACACCTTC. Protein: CATSRGAGNYGYTF.

This clonotype was seen at least ten times. DNA for the CDR3: TGCGCCAGCAGCCAAGTCGGGGGGTTTAGCTACACCTTC. Translated: CASSQVGGFSYTF. J is TRBJ1-2 and V is TRBV4-1, with D possibly TRBD1 on 5 matching bases. The germline CDR1 and CDR2 sequences are MGHRA and YSYEKL. The CDR3 sequence is 13 residues long. V was cut by 1 base and J by 9 bases, with 12 bases left in between.

In this sample, this clonotype turned up many times. The chain joins TRBV4-1 to TRBJ1-1; D remains ambiguous. The germline V and J ends were trimmed by 1 base and 7 bases, with 10 bases remaining between them. The CDR3 runs 13 residues. Germline assignment: CDR1 MGHRA and CDR2 YSYEKL. The CDR3 DNA reads TGCGCCAGCAGCCAAGCACCGTCCGATGAAGCTTTCTTT. This gives the protein CASSQAPSDEAFF.

Comments on this clonotype: The CDR3 does not end in the conserved phenylalanine or tryptophan, so this is likely a read error. The chain couples TRBV7-4 to TRBJ2-7; unclear D gene. CDR1 is SGHVT and CDR2 is SQSDAQ in the germline V gene. The CDR3 is 14 residues long. V was shortened by 5 bases and J by 0 bases, with 11 bases between the two germline ends. CDR3 sequence: CASSLRADSYEQYL. Here the CDR3 DNA reads TGTGCCAGCAGCCTTAGGGCGGACTCCTACGAGCAGTACCTC.

This clonotype showed up many times. J is TRBJ2-5 and V is TRBV20-1, with D possibly matching TRBD1 (6 bases). The CDR3 is made up of 16 amino acids. Per germline, CDR1 DFQATT and CDR2 SNEGSKA (reference sequence). Between the trimmed V and J ends, which lost 6 bases and 7 bases, there was a span of 27 bases. DNA for the CDR3: TGCAGTGCATCAGACAGTGGGTATACCAAAGGGGGGACCCAGTACTTC. As protein: CSASDSGYTKGGTQYF.

The genes are TRBV15 and TRBJ2-5; perhaps TRBD1 as D (5 bases). Looked up from germline, CDR1 is LNHNV and CDR2 is YYDKDF (reference sequence). V dropped 3 bases and J dropped 0 bases, with 14 bases sitting between them. The CDR3 is 16 amino acids. The CDR3 here is CATSRARTSNQETQYF. The CDR3 nucleotides are TGTGCCACCAGCAGGGCTAGGACAAGCAACCAAGAGACCCAGTACTTC.

This clonotype has just a few counts. A much larger clone differs from this one at a single base, so this may be a read error. It is likely a read error, because the conserved phenylalanine at the end of the CDR3 is missing. This chain links TRBV7-4 with TRBJ2-7; no reliable D call. The CDR3 extends over 11 amino acids. The germline V and J ends were trimmed by 8 bases and 2 bases, with 7 bases remaining between them. CDR1 and CDR2 (germline): SGHVT, SQSDAQ. CDR3 sequence reads: CASQRAYEQYS. In DNA form, the CDR3 reads TGTGCCAGCCAACGTGCCTACGAGCAGTACTCC.

This clonotype was counted ten times or more. V gene TRBV19 combines with J gene TRBJ2-7; 9 bases fit TRBD1. Losses at the gene ends were 6 bases for V and 3 bases for J; bases not matched to a gene: 9. Germline CDR1 and CDR2: LNHDA and SQIVND (reference sequence). This CDR3 is built from 15 residues. CDR3 protein: CASRQTGQGIYEQYF. The CDR3 DNA reads TGTGCCAGTAGACAAACCGGACAGGGGATCTACGAGCAGTACTTC.

The chain uses TRBV3-1 and TRBJ1-2; D remains unclear. The CDR3 contains 14 residues. Germline CDR1 is LGHDT and CDR2 is YNNKEL (reference sequence). The V end was cut by 2 bases, the J end by 4 bases, with 11 bases between. This CDR3 is CASSQLRYSYGYTF. The CDR3 DNA is TGTGCCAGCAGCCAATTACGGTACAGCTATGGCTACACCTTC. The full variable domain, with the rest looked up from reference TRBV3-1 and TRBJ1-2, is DTAVSQTPKYLVTQMGNDKSIKCEQNLGHDTMYWYKQDSKKFLKIMFSYNNKELIINETVPNRFSPKSPDKAHLNLHINSLELGDSAVYFCASSQLRYSYGYTFGSGTRLTVV.

This chain links TRBV2 with TRBJ1-5; TRBD1 agrees at 9 bases. The germline V gene encodes CDR1 SNHLY and CDR2 FYNNEI. The CDR3 runs to 13 residues. After removal of 9 bases from V and 8 bases from J, the junction contained 8 bases not matched to a gene. CDR3 region: CASDRGFSEPQHF. CDR3 nucleotides: TGTGCCAGTGACAGGGGGTTTTCTGAGCCCCAGCATTTT.

This clonotype has more than one count but fewer than ten. This chain uses TRBV6-1 with TRBJ2-7, with D perhaps assigned TRBD1 or TRBD2 (5 bases each). Germline-derived CDR1 and CDR2 are MNHNS and SASEGT. The CDR3 length is 17 residues. V gave up 1 base and J gave up 3 bases, with 19 bases separating them. The CDR3 DNA reads as TGTGCCAGCAGTGAAGTGGCCGGGGCTCCTACAATCTACGAGCAGTACTTC. Translating it yields CASSEVAGAPTIYEQYF.

This clonotype was seen many times. The rearrangement links TRBV7-2 to TRBJ1-3; D unclear. Per germline, CDR1 SGHTA and CDR2 FQGNSA. The CDR3 length is 13 residues. V was clipped by 6 bases and J by 0 bases, with 6 bases between them. This CDR3 reads CASREDSGNTIYF. In nucleotides, the CDR3 is TGTGCCAGCAGGGAGGACTCTGGAAACACCATATATTTT. The full variable domain, completed using reference TRBV7-2 and TRBJ1-3, is GAGVSQSPSNKVTEKGKDVELRCDPISGHTALYWYRQSLGQGLEFLIYFQGNSAPDKSGLPSDRFSAERTGGSVSTLTIQRTQQEDSAVYLCASREDSGNTIYFGEGSWLTVV.

This clonotype was counted at least ten times. The rearrangement links TRBV20-1 to TRBJ2-5; 10 nucleotides align to TRBD2. Trimming cost V 1 base and J 4 bases; bases outside gene matches: 6. There are 15 residues in the CDR3. The germline V gene has CDR1 DFQATT and CDR2 SNEGSKA (reference sequence). CDR3 amino acids: CSARASGGAGETQYF. The CDR3 DNA sequence: TGCAGTGCTAGAGCCAGCGGGGGGGCCGGAGAGACCCAGTACTTC.

CDR3 sequence: CASSSGTSGSRNEQFF. CDR3 in DNA: TGTGCCAGCAGCTCCGGGACTAGCGGGAGTCGGAATGAGCAGTTCTTC. The V gene is TRBV12-3 or TRBV12-4, the J gene TRBJ2-1, with TRBD2 matching 14 bases. V was clipped by 6 bases and J by 7 bases; unmatched bases: 8. CDR3 length: 16 amino acids.

CDR3 sequence reads: CASRRSGVLGYGYTF. The DNA for the CDR3 is TGTGCCAGCAGAAGGTCAGGCGTATTAGGCTATGGCTACACCTTC. The chain employs TRBV12-3 or TRBV12-4 and TRBJ1-2, with D hard to call. The CDR3 contains 15 residues. V shed 6 bases and J shed 4 bases, with 18 bases lying between them.

The V call is TRBV29-1, the J call TRBJ1-1; 12 positions agree with TRBD1. This CDR3 is 13 amino acids long. Looked up from germline, CDR1 is SQVTM and CDR2 is ANQGSEA. J was trimmed by 10 bases and V by 6 bases; bases with no gene match: 9. The CDR3, as DNA: TGCAGCGTGGGACAGGGGGCGTTTTTGGGAGCTTTCTTT. Translated, it gives CSVGQGAFLGAFF. Full variable domain (rest looked up from reference TRBV29-1 and TRBJ1-1): SAVISQKPSRDICQRGTSLTIQCQVDSQVTMMFWYRQQPGQSLTLIATANQGSEATYESGFVIDKFPISRPNLTFSTLTVSNMSPEDSSIYLCSVGQGAFLGAFFGQGTRLTVV.

This clonotype was seen more than once but under ten times. This sequence joins TRBV6-1 and TRBJ2-3; TRBD1 matches at 8 bases. V gave up 6 bases and J gave up 2 bases; unmatched junction bases: 10. This CDR3 is 16 amino acids long. In germline, CDR1 is MNHNS, CDR2 SASEGT. The CDR3 is CASRSRGLTSTDTQYF. CDR3 in DNA: TGTGCCAGCAGAAGCAGGGGGCTTACCTCCACAGATACGCAGTATTTT.

Worth noting for this clonotype: Germline is not matched at one junction end, which may reflect a read error. The J gene is TRBJ1-5, the V gene TRBV20-1; tentatively, D is TRBD1 (5 bases). From germline, CDR1 is DFQATT and CDR2 SNEGSKA (reference sequence). This CDR3 has 14 residues. The CDR3: CSAQRGDPYQPQHF. Written as DNA, the CDR3 is TGCAGTGCTCAGCGGGGGGACCCGTATCAGCCCCAGCACTTT.

The sample holds many counts of this clonotype. The chain recombines TRBV10-3 with TRBJ2-1, with 16 bases fitting TRBD2. V lost 0 bases to trimming and J lost 9 bases; unmatched junction nucleotides: 2. The CDR3 is 16 amino acids. CDR1 and CDR2 (germline): ENHRY, SYGVKD. The CDR3 DNA reads as TGTGCCATCAGTGAGTCGGGACTAGCGGGAGGGCGTGAGCAGTTCTTC. Protein: CAISESGLAGGREQFF.

V and J are TRBV7-9 and TRBJ1-2; a possible D gene is TRBD1 (5 bases). There are 13 residues in the CDR3. Germline CDR1 SEHNR, CDR2 FQNEAQ (reference sequence). V lost 7 bases and J 1 base, leaving 10 bases between the germline ends. The CDR3 DNA follows: TGTGCCAGCACCCGTGGGGGTAACTATGGCTACACCTTC. Its translation: CASTRGGNYGYTF.

This clonotype turned up a few times. A junction boundary mismatches the germline segment, possibly from a read error. This chain joins TRBV5-5 and TRBJ1-4; the D gene is possibly TRBD1 (6 bases). CDR3 length: 15 amino acids. The V gene's germline CDR1 is SGHKS and CDR2 YYEKEE (reference sequence). CDR3 in DNA: TGTGCCAGCACCAGACAGGTCAGAAGTAATGAAAAACTGTGTTTT. Translated, it gives CASTRQVRSNEKLCF.

The gene calls are TRBV7-9 and TRBJ1-1; 7 bases are shared with TRBD1. With 4 bases clipped from V and 4 bases from J, the junction kept 15 bases outside the gene matches. CDR3 length: 17 amino acids. Germline V lookup: CDR1 SEHNR, CDR2 FQNEAQ (reference sequence). CDR3 sequence: CASSSHDRAGVRTEAFF. The CDR3 bases are TGTGCCAGCAGCTCACACGACAGGGCGGGAGTTCGCACTGAAGCTTTCTTT.

This clonotype was seen at least ten times. A junction end diverges from the germline sequence, so it may reflect a read error. The chain employs TRBV6-1 and TRBJ1-1; D possibly corresponds to TRBD1 (5 bases). CDR1 and CDR2 from the germline V gene are MNHNS and SASEGT. The length of the CDR3 is 11 residues. Here the CDR3 reads CASSEAGGGTF. CDR3 coding DNA: TGTGCCAGCAGTGAAGCAGGTGGGGGGACTTTT.

This clonotype has a count of ten or more. This chain uses TRBV7-8 with TRBJ1-1; D call uncertain. The CDR3 length is 14 residues. Trimming shortened V by 3 bases and J by 1 base, and 9 bases separated the two germline ends. CDR1 and CDR2 from the germline V gene are SGHVS and FQNEAQ. In DNA, the CDR3 is TGTGCCAGCAGCTTCGGCACGTCGAACACTGAAGCTTTCTTT. This sequence encodes CASSFGTSNTEAFF.

For this clonotype: A much larger clone differs by one base, so this may be a read error. This chain joins TRBV11-1 and TRBJ2-1; D might be TRBD1 or TRBD2, each matching 5 bases. This CDR3 comprises 16 residues. V was cut by 0 bases and J by 9 bases, with 18 bases left in between. The germline gives CDR1 SGHAT, CDR2 FQDESV (reference sequence). CDR3 sequence: CASSLARLAKDSEQFF. The CDR3 nucleotides read TGTGCCAGCAGCTTAGCGCGGCTAGCTAAAGACAGTGAGCAGTTCTTC.

As regards this clonotype: A read error may explain this, as a much larger clone is one base away. This chain connects TRBV19 to TRBJ1-5; no reliable D call. This CDR3 region has 14 residues. Germline V gene data show CDR1 as LNHDA and CDR2 as SQIVND (reference sequence). The CDR3 protein is CVSSTDGQNQPQHF. The CDR3 DNA follows: TGTGTCAGTAGTACAGACGGGCAGAATCAGCCCCAGCATTTT.

Concerning this clonotype: This may arise from a read error, as a much more abundant clone is one base away. Since the CDR3 does not end with the conserved phenylalanine or tryptophan, this likely comes from a read error. J is TRBJ1-5 and V is TRBV7-2; D uncertain. The length of the CDR3 is 15 residues. Germline CDR1 SGHTA, CDR2 FQGNSA. Trimming removed 4 bases at V and 0 bases at J, with 10 bases between. The CDR3 sequence: CASSYDTYSNQPQHS. The CDR3 coding sequence is TGTGCCAGCAGCTACGACACATATAGCAATCAGCCCCAGCATTCT.

The V and J genes are TRBV10-2 and TRBJ2-1; 10 bases fit TRBD2. The CDR3 is made up of 16 amino acids. The J segment lost 0 bases and the V segment lost 3 bases, leaving 2 bases of the junction unmatched. In germline, CDR1 is WSHSY, CDR2 SAAADI. This CDR3 is CASSDASGGSYNEQFF. The CDR3 DNA follows: TGCGCCAGCAGTGACGCTAGCGGGGGCTCCTACAATGAGCAGTTCTTC.

The chain couples TRBV7-6 to TRBJ1-5; 10 bases are shared with TRBD1. The CDR3 loop spans 13 amino acids. The ends lost 6 bases at V and 14 bases at J; junction bases unmatched: 10. The germline CDR1 and CDR2 sequences are SGHVS and FNYEAQ. The CDR3 protein is CASSPLGGTGEHF. The CDR3 DNA reads TGTGCCAGCAGTCCTCTGGGGGGGACAGGGGAGCATTTT.

This sequence joins TRBV2 and TRBJ2-7; 14 bases line up with TRBD2. V shed 6 bases, J shed 11 bases, and the junction held 6 bases outside the gene matches. The CDR3 runs to 13 residues. Germline V CDR1 and CDR2: SNHLY, FYNNEI. The CDR3 DNA reads TGTGCCAGCAGGGGGACTAGCGGGAGTCCAGAGTACTTC. Protein: CASRGTSGSPEYF.